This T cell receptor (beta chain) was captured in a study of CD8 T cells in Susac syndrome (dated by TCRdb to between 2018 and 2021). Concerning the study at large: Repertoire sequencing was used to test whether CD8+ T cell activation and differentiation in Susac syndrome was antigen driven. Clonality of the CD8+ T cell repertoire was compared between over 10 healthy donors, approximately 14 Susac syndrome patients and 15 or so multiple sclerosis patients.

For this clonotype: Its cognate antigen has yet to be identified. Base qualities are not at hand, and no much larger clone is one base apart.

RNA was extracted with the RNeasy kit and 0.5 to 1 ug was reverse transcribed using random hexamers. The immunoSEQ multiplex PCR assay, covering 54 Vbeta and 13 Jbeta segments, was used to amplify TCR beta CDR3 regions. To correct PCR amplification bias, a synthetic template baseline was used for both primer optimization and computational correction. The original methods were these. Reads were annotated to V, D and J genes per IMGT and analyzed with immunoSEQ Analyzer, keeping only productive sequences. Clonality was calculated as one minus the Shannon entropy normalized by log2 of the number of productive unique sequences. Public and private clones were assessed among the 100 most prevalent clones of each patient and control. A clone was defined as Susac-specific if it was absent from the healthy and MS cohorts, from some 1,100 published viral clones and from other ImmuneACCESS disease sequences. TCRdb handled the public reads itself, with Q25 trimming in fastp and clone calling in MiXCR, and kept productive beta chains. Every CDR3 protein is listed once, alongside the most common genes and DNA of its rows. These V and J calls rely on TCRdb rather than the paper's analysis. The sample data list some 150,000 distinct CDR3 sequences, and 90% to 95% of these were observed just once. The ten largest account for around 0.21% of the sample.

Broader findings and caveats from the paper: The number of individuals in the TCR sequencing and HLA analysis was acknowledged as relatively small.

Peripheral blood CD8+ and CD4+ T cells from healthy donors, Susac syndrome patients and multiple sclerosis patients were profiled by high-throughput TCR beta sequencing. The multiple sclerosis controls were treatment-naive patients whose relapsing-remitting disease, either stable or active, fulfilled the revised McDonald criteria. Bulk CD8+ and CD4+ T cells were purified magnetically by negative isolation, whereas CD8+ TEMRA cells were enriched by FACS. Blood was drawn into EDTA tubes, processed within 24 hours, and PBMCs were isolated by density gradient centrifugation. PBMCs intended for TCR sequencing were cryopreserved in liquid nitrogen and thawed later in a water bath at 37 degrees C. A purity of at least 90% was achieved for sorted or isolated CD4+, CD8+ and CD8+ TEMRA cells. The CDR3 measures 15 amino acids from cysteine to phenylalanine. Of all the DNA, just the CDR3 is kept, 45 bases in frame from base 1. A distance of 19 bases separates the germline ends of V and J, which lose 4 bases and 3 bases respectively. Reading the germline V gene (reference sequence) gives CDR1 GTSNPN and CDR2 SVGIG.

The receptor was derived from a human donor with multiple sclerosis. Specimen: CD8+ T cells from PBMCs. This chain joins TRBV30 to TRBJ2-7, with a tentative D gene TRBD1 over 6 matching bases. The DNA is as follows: TGTGCCTGGACCCCGAGGGGGTTCGAGTACTACGAGCAGTACTTC. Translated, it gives CAWTPRGFEYYEQYF.